This TCR beta chain was observed in a study of tumor-infiltrating lymphocytes in primary liver carcinoma. Study information: Patients were both men and women, whose ages ran from 30 to 69 years. Study conclusions and caveats: Less overlap was seen in tumor-adjacent and tumor-blood pairs than in tumor region pairs. Found in all five tumor regions were only about 8-25% of top clones.

Bulk tissue was left unsorted, and RNA and DNA were co-extracted from about 20-30 mg of it. Every tumor specimen contained over 80% viable tumor cells. With regard to this clonotype: No antigen is known for it. One end of the junction varies from germline; a read error may be responsible.

Reverse transcription of roughly 0.45 ug total RNA with a constant-region primer produced TCR beta cDNA. Amplification in three nested multiplex PCR rounds with slightly modified ARM-PCR gave rise to TCR beta libraries. Forward primers for TRBV1-TRBV30 and a C-beta reverse primer served the first two PCR rounds, at roughly 10 cycles each. TCRdb reanalysed the multiplex PCR reads using MiXCR and keeps one entry per CDR3 protein. This repertoire shows approximately 120,000 distinct CDR3 sequences, 55% to 75% found once; its top ten account for 7.5% to 8.5%. Germline CDR1 SGHAT, CDR2 FQNNGV. The CDR3 extends over 18 amino acids.

This clonotype was obtained from an older woman with primary liver carcinoma and hepatitis B virus infection. Sequenced input: liver tumor tissue from sampling region 3. Subset meaning: tumor region T3, left-lateral pole. The J gene is TRBJ2-7, the V gene TRBV11-2; TRBD2 aligns across 7 bases. CDR3 nucleotides: TGTGCCAGCAGCCCCGTTAGGCGGTCGCGGGGGATCAACTACGAGCAGTACTTT. This codes for CASSPVRRSRGINYEQYF.